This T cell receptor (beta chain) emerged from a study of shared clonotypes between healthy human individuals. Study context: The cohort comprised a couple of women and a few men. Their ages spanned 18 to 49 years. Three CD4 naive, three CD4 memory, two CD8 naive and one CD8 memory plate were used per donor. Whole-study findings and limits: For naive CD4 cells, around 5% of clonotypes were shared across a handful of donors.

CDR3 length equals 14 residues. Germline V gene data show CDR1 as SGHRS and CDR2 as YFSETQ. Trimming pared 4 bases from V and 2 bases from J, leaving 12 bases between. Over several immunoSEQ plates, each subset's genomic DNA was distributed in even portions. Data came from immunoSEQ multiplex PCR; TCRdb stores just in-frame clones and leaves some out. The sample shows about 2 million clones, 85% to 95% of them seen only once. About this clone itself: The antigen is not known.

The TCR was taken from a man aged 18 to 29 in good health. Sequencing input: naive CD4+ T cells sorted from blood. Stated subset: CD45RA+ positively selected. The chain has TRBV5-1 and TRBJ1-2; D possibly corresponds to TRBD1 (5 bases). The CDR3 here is CASSPRDGNYGYTF. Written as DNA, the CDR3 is TGCGCCAGCAGCCCTCGGGACGGGAACTATGGCTACACCTTC.